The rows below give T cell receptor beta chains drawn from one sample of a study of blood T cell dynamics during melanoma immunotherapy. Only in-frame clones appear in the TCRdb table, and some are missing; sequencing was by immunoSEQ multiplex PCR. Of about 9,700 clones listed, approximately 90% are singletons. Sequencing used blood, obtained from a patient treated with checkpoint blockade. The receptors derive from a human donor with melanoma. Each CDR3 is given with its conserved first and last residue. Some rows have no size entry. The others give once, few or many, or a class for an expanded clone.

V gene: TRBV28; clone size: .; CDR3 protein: CASSSGTASSQVDGYTF
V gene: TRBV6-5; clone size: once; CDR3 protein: CASSERRDQGF
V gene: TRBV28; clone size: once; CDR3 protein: CASSYCEWGDNLLRGF
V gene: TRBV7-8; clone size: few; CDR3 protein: CASSPRRDRPNTEAFF
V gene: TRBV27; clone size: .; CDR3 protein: CASSLSLSSLGAFF
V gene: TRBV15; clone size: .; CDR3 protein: CATSRDNGNQPQHF
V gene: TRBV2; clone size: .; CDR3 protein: CALPWQGGGYTF
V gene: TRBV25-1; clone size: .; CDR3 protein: CASSAWAGGLADTQYF
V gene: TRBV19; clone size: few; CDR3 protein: CASSSWGNTEAFF
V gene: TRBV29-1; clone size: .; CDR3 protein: CSVEDLNIEAFF
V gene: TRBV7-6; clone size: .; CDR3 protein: CASSLAGTPSYEQYF
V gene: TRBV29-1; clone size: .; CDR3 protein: CSVSPRVPPYEQYF
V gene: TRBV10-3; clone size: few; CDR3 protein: CAISGVSFTEAFF
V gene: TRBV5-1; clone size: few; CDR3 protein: CASSATGNYEQYF
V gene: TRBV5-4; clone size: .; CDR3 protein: CASSPPGGTFYEQYF
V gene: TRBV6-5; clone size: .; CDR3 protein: CASSLDRVKIAFF
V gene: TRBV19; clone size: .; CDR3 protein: CASRSDGRYGYTF
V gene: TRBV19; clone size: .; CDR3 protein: CASTLAPDRPQREQFF
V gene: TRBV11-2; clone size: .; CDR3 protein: CASSVGTSGRAGEQYF
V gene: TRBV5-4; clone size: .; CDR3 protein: CASNSQRESTDTQYF
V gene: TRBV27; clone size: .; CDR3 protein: CATGGDRGDTQYF
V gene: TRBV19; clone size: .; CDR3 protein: CASSMTGIGAQYF
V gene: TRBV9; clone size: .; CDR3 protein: CASSVGTGNTIYF
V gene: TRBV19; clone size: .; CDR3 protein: CASSIGGGNEQFF
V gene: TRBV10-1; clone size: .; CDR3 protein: CASSARVSVYEQYF
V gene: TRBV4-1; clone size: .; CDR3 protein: CASSQEVAGRNEKLFF
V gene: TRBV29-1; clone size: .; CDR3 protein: CSVGVREGTEAFF
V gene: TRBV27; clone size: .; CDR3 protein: CASGTLWGYTF
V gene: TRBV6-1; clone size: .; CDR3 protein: CASSEVGSGSSMGAFF
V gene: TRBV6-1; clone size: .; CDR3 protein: CASSEPTGLNYEQYF
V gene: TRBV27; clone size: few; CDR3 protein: CASSLLTSPTQYF
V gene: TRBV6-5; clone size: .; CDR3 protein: CASSSPRATNEKLFF
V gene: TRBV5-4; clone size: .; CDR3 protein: CASGRGVGKESSTDTQYF